This T cell receptor beta chain is drawn from a study of T-cell memory formation after mild COVID-19. Study outcomes and limitations: A second wave expanding day 15 to 37 was CD4+-biased; contracting clones were balanced.

A few counts support this clonotype. The target antigen is unknown. The length of the CDR3 is 16 residues. Trimming pared 3 bases from V and 2 bases from J, leaving 15 bases between. TCRdb reprocessed the 5' RACE reads via MiXCR and lists one record per CDR3 protein. This table has 250,000 to 350,000 distinct CDR3 sequences, roughly an eighth appearing once. V usage is TRBV12-3 or TRBV12-4 and J usage is TRBJ2-3, with D tentatively TRBD2 (6 bases). Sequenced input: PBMCs or a T cell subset sorted from them (not recorded which). This sequence originates from a man aged 18-30 years who had mild COVID-19 (a few samples of this study predate the infection). Cell type and time point are not known. For the CDR3, the DNA is TGTGCCAGCAGTTTTGGACTACTGGGGTACACAGATACGCAGTATTTT. Translated, it gives CASSFGLLGYTDTQYF.